The 3 T cell receptor beta chains below all came from one sample that was sequenced in a study of T cell clonality in common variable immunodeficiency. TCRdb keeps only in-frame clones here, not all; method: immunoSEQ multiplex PCR. The record shows under 50,000 clones for this sample, with no singletons present. Material for sequencing was peripheral blood mononuclear cells. These receptors all come from a person aged 18 to 75 in good health.

This clone occurred many times. The CDR3 loop is CASRFFADSGELFF. The sequenced part of the CDR3 DNA is TGCGCCAGCAGATTCTTTGCAGATTCCGGGGAG. The genes are TRBV10-2 and TRBJ2-2, with D unclear. Read coverage stops 3 residues before the CDR3 terminus; the germline J gene supplies the remainder. Germline assignment: CDR1 WSHSY and CDR2 SAAADI. The CDR3 runs to 14 residues. V was clipped by 6 bases and J by 6 bases, with 14 bases between them.

This clone has a count of ten or more. Read sequence stops 3 residues before the CDR3 end, and the germline J gene provides the missing end. V and J are TRBV29-1 and TRBJ1-1; 10 positions agree with TRBD1. CDR1 and CDR2 (germline): SQVTM, ANQGSEA. The V segment lost 7 bases and the J segment 3 bases; nucleotides outside the gene matches: 2. This CDR3 has 12 residues. The sequenced part of the CDR3 DNA is TGCAGCGGCGGGACAGGGGACACTGAA. Translation gives CSGGTGDTE. The entire CDR3 is CSGGTGDTEAFF.

This clone was seen at least ten times. The observed sequence ends 3 residues before the CDR3 terminus, with the missing tail filled in from the germline J gene. This chain joins TRBV14 and TRBJ2-5; 13 nucleotides match TRBD2. The germline CDR1 and CDR2 sequences are SGHDN and FVKESK. This CDR3 has 16 residues. V was clipped by 6 bases and J by 2 bases; unmatched bases: 6. CDR3 DNA, as far as it was read: TGTGCCAGCAGTAGACTAGCGGGGGGACTACAAGAGACC. Encoded protein: CASSRLAGGLQET. The whole CDR3 sequence is CASSRLAGGLQETQYF.